These 4 T cell receptor beta chains originate from one sample sequenced in a study of human T cells and chemical hapten exposure. Via MiXCR, TCRdb re-called the RACE reads, giving one row per CDR3 protein. In the table there are 120,000 or so distinct CDR3 sequences, about 13% of which are singletons. Sample time point: pre-sensitization, week 0. Specified treatment: therapeutic diphenylcyclopropenone sensitization with weekly scalp DPC. The sequenced sample was whole blood, obtained in connection with sensitization to the hapten diphenylcyclopropenone (DPC). The receptors stem from a woman aged 18-29 years with alopecia areata. Some clones in this sample may be carry-over from other donors' samples.

This clonotype turned up a few times. The gene calls are TRBV11-2 and TRBJ2-1, with D possibly being TRBD2 (6 bases). This CDR3 comprises 16 residues. Looked up from germline, CDR1 is SGHAT and CDR2 is FQNNGV. V lost 1 base to trimming and J lost 4 bases, with 14 bases between them. The CDR3 sequence: CASSLVRGGMYNEQFF. The CDR3 nucleotides are TGTGCCAGCAGCTTAGTCCGGGGAGGCATGTACAATGAGCAGTTCTTC.

The sample holds many counts of this clonotype. The CDR3 bases are TGTGCCAGCAGCCCCGGGAATGAGCAGTTCTTC. This sequence encodes CASSPGNEQFF. The rearrangement joins TRBV7-6 to TRBJ2-1; D is ambiguous. There are 11 residues in the CDR3. Germline V lookup: CDR1 SGHVS, CDR2 FNYEAQ. Between the trimmed V and J ends, which lost 5 bases and 7 bases, there was a span of 6 bases.

V gene TRBV18 combines with J gene TRBJ1-1; D ambiguous. V was pared by 3 bases and J by 7 bases, with 12 bases between. Germline V gene data show CDR1 as KGHSH and CDR2 as LQKENI. The length of the CDR3 is 13 residues. CDR3 residues: CASSPQDGYEAFF. For the CDR3, the DNA is TGTGCCAGCTCACCCCAGGACGGATATGAAGCTTTCTTT.

The table lists this clonotype with many counts. The chain couples TRBV20-1 to TRBJ2-7; D may match TRBD1 or TRBD2 (5 bases each). The V gene lost 0 bases and the J gene lost 3 bases, with 9 bases spanning the gap. The CDR3 sequence is 13 residues long. Germline-derived CDR1 and CDR2 are DFQATT and SNEGSKA (reference sequence). CDR3 in amino acids: CSARDGGSYEQYF. The CDR3 DNA reads as TGCAGTGCTAGAGATGGGGGTAGCTACGAGCAGTACTTC.